This TCR beta chain was recorded in a study of cytomegalovirus exposure and HLA in healthy donors. General observations from the study: In an earlier analysis, about 87% or about 30%: the productive usage of most TCR beta V segments. Certain sequence variants were highly shared and formed a cluster, and this cluster was likely a sequencing artifact. Overall, some 160 TCR beta chains were annotated as cytomegalovirus-associated.

The CDR3 has 15 amino acids. Germline V gene sequence: CDR1 MGHRA, CDR2 YSYEKL. V lost 0 bases and J lost 8, with 14 bases in between. This clone was picked up a small number of times. Antigen: not known. It was with 60 Vbeta and 13 Jbeta primers that the PCR ran. Using immunoSEQ multiplex PCR, the repertoire was profiled, and TCRdb retains in-frame clones only, with some absent. This sample has about 120,000 clones; about 8.6% occur once, and the top ten carry about 6%. The sequencing sample was made of PBMCs. This chain joins TRBV4-1 and TRBJ2-1, with D tentatively TRBD1 (5 bases). This sequence was found in a woman aged 40 to 50 in good health and CMV-seropositive. CDR3 sequence (DNA): TGCGCCAGCAGCCAAGATTGGGCCTTAGGGGATGAGCAGTTCTTC. Translation gives CASSQDWALGDEQFF.